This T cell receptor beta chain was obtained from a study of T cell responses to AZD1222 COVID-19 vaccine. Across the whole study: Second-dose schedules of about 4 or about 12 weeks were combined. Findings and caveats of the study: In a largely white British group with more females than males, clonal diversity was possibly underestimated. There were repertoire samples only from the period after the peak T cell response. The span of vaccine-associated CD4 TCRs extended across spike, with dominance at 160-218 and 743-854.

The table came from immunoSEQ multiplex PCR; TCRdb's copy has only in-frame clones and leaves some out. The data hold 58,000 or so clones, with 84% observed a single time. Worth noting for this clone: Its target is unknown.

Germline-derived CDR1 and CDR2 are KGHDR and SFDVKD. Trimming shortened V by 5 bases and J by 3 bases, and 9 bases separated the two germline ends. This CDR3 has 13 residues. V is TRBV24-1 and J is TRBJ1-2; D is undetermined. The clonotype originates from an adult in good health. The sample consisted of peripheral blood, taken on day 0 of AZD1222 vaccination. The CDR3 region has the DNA TGTGCCACCAGTGGGGAGGAGTACTATGGCTACACCTTC. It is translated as CATSGEEYYGYTF.